This section outlines one TCR beta chain sequence together with its context. The PCR had 60 Vbeta and 13 Jbeta primers. This table comes from immunoSEQ multiplex PCR, and its TCRdb copy is limited to in-frame clones, with some not included. This sample has just under 80,000 clones; around 79% occur once, and the top ten carry approximately 4.4%. The source of the sample is a study of cytomegalovirus exposure and HLA in healthy donors. CDR3 length equals 16 residues. CDR1 and CDR2 from the germline V gene are LNHDA and SQIVND (reference sequence). V was clipped by 5 bases and J by 0 bases, with 14 bases between them.

The receptor comes from a man in his forties or fifties in good health and CMV-seronegative. The chain combines TRBV19 with TRBJ1-3, with D possibly being TRBD1 (5 bases). The sequencing sample was made of PBMCs. DNA of the CDR3: TGTGCCAGTAGTCCTCGACAGCCCTTCTCTGGAAACACCATATATTTT. This sequence encodes CASSPRQPFSGNTIYF. The full variable domain, its missing parts supplied by reference TRBV19 and TRBJ1-3, is DGGITQSPKYLFRKEGQNVTLSCEQNLNHDAMYWYRQDPGQGLRLIYYSQIVNDFQKGDIAEGYSVSREKKESFPLTVTSAQKNPTAFYLCASSPRQPFSGNTIYFGEGSWLTVV.